The 13 T cell receptor beta chains below come from one sample, sequenced in a study of CD8+ T cells in alopecia areata. Sequencing relied on a cDNA template that was reverse transcribed from extracted RNA. Here immunoSEQ multiplex PCR was the method, and the copy in TCRdb shows in-frame clones only, minus some. The sample records more than 100,000 clones, over 50% being singletons. This specimen consisted of CD4+ T cells sorted from blood, obtained at week 0. The receptors derive from a human donor with alopecia areata.

The chain uses TRBV7-9 and TRBJ2-3, with 13 bases that match TRBD2. Losses at the gene ends were 5 bases for V and 5 bases for J; bases not matched to a gene: 10. Looked up from germline, CDR1 is SEHNR and CDR2 is FQNEAQ (reference sequence). CDR3 length equals 17 residues. CDR3 nucleotide sequence: TGTGCCAGCAGCATACAACCGGGACTAGCGGGACAAGATACGCAGTATTTT. Translating gives CASSIQPGLAGQDTQYF.

In nucleotides, the CDR3 is TGTGCCATCAGTGAGGGCGGGAGCCTCAATGAGCAGTTCTTC. This gives the protein CAISEGGSLNEQFF. The gene calls are TRBV10-3 and TRBJ2-1, with 7 bases identical to TRBD2. With 2 bases clipped from V and 6 bases from J, the junction kept 4 bases outside the gene matches. This CDR3 is 14 amino acids long. The V gene's germline CDR1 is ENHRY and CDR2 SYGVKD.

V gene TRBV5-1 combines with J gene TRBJ2-5; D gene ambiguous. Trimming removed 7 bases at V and 3 bases at J, with 7 bases between. The germline V gene has CDR1 SGHRS and CDR2 YFSETQ. The CDR3 covers 11 residues. CDR3 bases: TGCGCCAGCCACACCGAAGAGACCCAGTACTTC. This encodes CASHTEETQYF.

The chain employs TRBV5-1 and TRBJ1-5; 7 nucleotides agree with TRBD1. The CDR3 is 16 amino acids. CDR1 SGHRS and CDR2 YFSETQ come from the germline V gene. With 4 bases clipped from V and 3 bases from J, the junction kept 10 bases outside the gene matches. The CDR3 is CASSPGTARNNQPQHF. CDR3 nucleotides: TGCGCCAGCAGCCCCGGGACAGCCCGAAACAATCAGCCCCAGCATTTT.

The chain employs TRBV19 and TRBJ2-7; 9 bases are shared with TRBD2. Looked up from germline, CDR1 is LNHDA and CDR2 is SQIVND (reference sequence). CDR3 length: 16 residues. J was trimmed by 3 bases and V by 1 base; bases with no gene match: 7. The CDR3 sequence: CASSIVGSGSVYEQYF. The DNA for the CDR3 is TGTGCCAGTAGTATAGTTGGTAGCGGGAGTGTCTACGAGCAGTACTTC. Together with reference TRBV19 and TRBJ2-7, the CDR3 gives the full variable domain: DGGITQSPKYLFRKEGQNVTLSCEQNLNHDAMYWYRQDPGQGLRLIYYSQIVNDFQKGDIAEGYSVSREKKESFPLTVTSAQKNPTAFYLCASSIVGSGSVYEQYFGPGTRLTVT.

The chain uses TRBV5-1 and TRBJ2-3; 7 bases map to TRBD2. The CDR3 consists of 14 residues. V dropped 6 bases and J dropped 3; count of bases not matched to a gene: 7. The germline V gene encodes CDR1 SGHRS and CDR2 YFSETQ. The CDR3 sequence is CASTGLVGTDTQYF. The CDR3 DNA reads TGCGCCAGCACCGGACTAGTAGGTACAGATACGCAGTATTTT.

V usage is TRBV15 and J usage is TRBJ2-1; D unclear. Germline CDR1 and CDR2: LNHNV and YYDKDF (reference sequence). Trimming removed 1 base from V and 7 bases from J, with 8 bases in between. The CDR3 totals 13 residues. CDR3: CATSRGKANEQFF. In nucleotides, the CDR3 is TGTGCCACCAGCAGAGGTAAAGCGAATGAGCAGTTCTTC.

The V call is TRBV19, the J call TRBJ1-2; TRBD1 matches at 8 bases. The V gene end was trimmed by 7 bases and the J gene end by 5 bases; junction bases not matched to a gene: 6. Germline V gene sequence: CDR1 LNHDA, CDR2 SQIVND (reference sequence). This CDR3 spans 13 amino acids. The CDR3 DNA is TGTGCCAGTACTGACAGACAGGGGTATGGCTACACCTTC. This sequence encodes CASTDRQGYGYTF.

The rearrangement joins TRBV6-5 to TRBJ1-1; D uncertain. This CDR3 contains 13 residues. The germline gives CDR1 MNHEY, CDR2 SVGAGI. Trimming removed 4 bases from V and 3 bases from J, with 9 bases in between. The CDR3 protein is CASSLGLYTEAFF. The CDR3 nucleotides read TGTGCCAGCAGTTTAGGACTCTACACTGAAGCTTTCTTT.

A few counts support this clone. The chain is built from TRBV27 and TRBJ1-1; 8 positions match TRBD1. The junction had 8 bases not matched to a gene; V was cut back by 3 bases and J by 5 bases. There are 15 residues in the CDR3. CDR1 and CDR2 from the germline V gene are MNHEY and SMNVEV (reference sequence). This chain's CDR3 is CASSLEAGGRTEAFF. DNA of the CDR3: TGTGCCAGCAGTTTGGAGGCAGGGGGCAGAACTGAAGCTTTCTTT.

The chain recombines TRBV30 with TRBJ2-7, with no clear D. The V end was cut by 3 bases, the J end by 3 bases, with 6 bases between. This CDR3 spans 11 amino acids. Looked up from germline, CDR1 is GTSNPN and CDR2 is SVGIG (reference sequence). CDR3 coding DNA: TGTGCCTGGAGGGGTTTCTACGAGCAGTACTTC. It is translated as CAWRGFYEQYF.

This chain joins TRBV5-1 and TRBJ2-3; 9 bases align to TRBD1. The CDR3 extends over 15 amino acids. CDR1 is SGHRS and CDR2 is YFSETQ in the germline V gene. J lost 3 bases, V lost 0 bases, and 2 bases had no gene match. Written as DNA, the CDR3 is TGCGCCAGCAGCTTGGGGGACAGGGTTACAGATACGCAGTATTTT. Amino acids: CASSLGDRVTDTQYF.

The rearrangement links TRBV5-1 to TRBJ2-5; D ambiguous. Germline-derived CDR1 and CDR2 are SGHRS and YFSETQ. Deletions cut 6 bases from V and 1 base from J, with 22 bases between. This CDR3 is built from 17 residues. The CDR3 region is CASMISSAPRLQETQYF. The CDR3 DNA is TGCGCCAGCATGATTTCTTCTGCGCCGAGACTCCAAGAGACCCAGTACTTC.